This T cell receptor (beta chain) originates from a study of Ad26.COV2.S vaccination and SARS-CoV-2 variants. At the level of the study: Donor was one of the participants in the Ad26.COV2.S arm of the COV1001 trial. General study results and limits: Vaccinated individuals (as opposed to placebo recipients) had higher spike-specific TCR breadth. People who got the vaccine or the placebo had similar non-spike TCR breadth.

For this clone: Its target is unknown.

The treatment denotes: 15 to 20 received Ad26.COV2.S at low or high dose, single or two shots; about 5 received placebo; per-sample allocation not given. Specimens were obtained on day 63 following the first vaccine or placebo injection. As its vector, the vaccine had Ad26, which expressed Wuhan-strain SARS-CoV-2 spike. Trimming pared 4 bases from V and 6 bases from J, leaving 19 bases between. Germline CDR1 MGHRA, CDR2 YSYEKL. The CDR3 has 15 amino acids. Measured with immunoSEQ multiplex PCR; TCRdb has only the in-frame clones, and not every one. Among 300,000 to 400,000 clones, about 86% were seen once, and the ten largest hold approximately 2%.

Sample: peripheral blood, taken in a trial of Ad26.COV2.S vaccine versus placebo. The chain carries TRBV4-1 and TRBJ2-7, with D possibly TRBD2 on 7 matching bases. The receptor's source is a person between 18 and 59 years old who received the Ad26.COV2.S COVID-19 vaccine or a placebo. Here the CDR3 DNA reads TGCGCCAGCAGCCCCAGGGAGGGGGGGCCGCTCGAGCAGTACTTC. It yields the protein CASSPREGGPLEQYF.